The clone carrying this TCR beta chain was recorded at least ten times. Noted time point: healthy volunteer bleed at 2 weeks. Extraction yielded total RNA from whole blood (unfractionated). The CDR3 is 11 residues long. The ends lost 4 bases at V and 10 bases at J; junction bases unmatched: 5. The germline V gene encodes CDR1 SQVTM and CDR2 ANQGSEA. TCRdb analysed the RACE reads with MiXCR anew, one entry per CDR3 protein. The table shows about 130,000 distinct CDR3 sequences, with approximately 9.1% occurring only once. These data belong to a study of human T cells and chemical hapten exposure. This receptor was obtained from a male donor in good health. Some clones in this sample may be carry-over from other donors' samples. The V gene is TRBV29-1, the J gene TRBJ1-1, with TRBD1 identical over 8 bases. Specimen: whole blood. CDR3 sequence: CSVGSGTGAFF. CDR3 coding DNA: TGCAGCGTTGGAAGTGGGACAGGAGCTTTCTTT.